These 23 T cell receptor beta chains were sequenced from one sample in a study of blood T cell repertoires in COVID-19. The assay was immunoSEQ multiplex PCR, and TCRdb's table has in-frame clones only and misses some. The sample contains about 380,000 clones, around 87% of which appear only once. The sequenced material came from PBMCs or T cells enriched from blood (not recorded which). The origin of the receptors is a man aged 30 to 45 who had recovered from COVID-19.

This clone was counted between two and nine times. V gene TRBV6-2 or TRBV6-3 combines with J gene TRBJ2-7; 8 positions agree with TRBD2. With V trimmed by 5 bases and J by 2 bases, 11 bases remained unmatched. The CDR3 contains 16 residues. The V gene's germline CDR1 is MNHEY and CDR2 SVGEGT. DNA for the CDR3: TGTGCCAGCAGTCGATGGAGCGGGGGCCTTCCCTACGAGCAGTACTTC. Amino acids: CASSRWSGGLPYEQYF.

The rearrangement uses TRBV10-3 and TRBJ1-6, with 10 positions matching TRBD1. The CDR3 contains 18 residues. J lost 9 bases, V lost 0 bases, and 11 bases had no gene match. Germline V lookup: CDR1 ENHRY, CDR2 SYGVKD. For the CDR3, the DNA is TGTGCCATCAGTGAGTCTTTCGGGACAGGGGACAAGGGTTCACCCCTCCACTTT. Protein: CAISESFGTGDKGSPLHF.

Written as DNA, the CDR3 is TGTGCCAGCAGCTCAAACCAGGGCGGACAAGAGACCCAGTACTTC. It encodes CASSSNQGGQETQYF. V usage is TRBV11-2 and J usage is TRBJ2-5; the D gene is possibly TRBD1 (5 bases). Germline lookup yields CDR1 SGHAT and CDR2 FQNNGV. Trimming took 4 bases from V and 2 from J, leaving 14 bases between them. CDR3 size: 15 residues.

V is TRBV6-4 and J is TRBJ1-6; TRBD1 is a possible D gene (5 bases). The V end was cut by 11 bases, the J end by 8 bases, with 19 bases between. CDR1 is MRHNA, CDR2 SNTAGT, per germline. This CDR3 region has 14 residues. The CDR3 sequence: CAGPRGIWDSPLHF. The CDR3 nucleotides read TGTGCCGGACCTCGGGGGATTTGGGATTCACCCCTCCACTTT.

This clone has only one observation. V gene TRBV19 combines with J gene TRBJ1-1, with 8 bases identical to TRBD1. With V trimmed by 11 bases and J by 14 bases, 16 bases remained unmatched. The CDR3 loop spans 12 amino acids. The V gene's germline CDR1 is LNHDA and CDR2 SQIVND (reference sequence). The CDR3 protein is CACRGGQVLLFF. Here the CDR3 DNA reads TGTGCCTGCAGGGGGGGACAGGTACTCCTATTCTTT. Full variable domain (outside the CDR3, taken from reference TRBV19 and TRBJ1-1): DGGITQSPKYLFRKEGQNVTLSCEQNLNHDAMYWYRQDPGQGLRLIYYSQIVNDFQKGDIAEGYSVSREKKESFPLTVTSAQKNPTAFYLCACRGGQVLLFFGQGTRLTVV.

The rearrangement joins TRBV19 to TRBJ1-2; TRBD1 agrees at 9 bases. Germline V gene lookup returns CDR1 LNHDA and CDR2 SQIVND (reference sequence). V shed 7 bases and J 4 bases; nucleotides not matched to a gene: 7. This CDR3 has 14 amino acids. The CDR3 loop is CASTMDRGGYGYTF. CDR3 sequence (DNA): TGTGCCAGTACCATGGACAGGGGAGGCTATGGCTACACCTTC. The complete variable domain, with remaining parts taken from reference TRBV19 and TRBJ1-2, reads DGGITQSPKYLFRKEGQNVTLSCEQNLNHDAMYWYRQDPGQGLRLIYYSQIVNDFQKGDIAEGYSVSREKKESFPLTVTSAQKNPTAFYLCASTMDRGGYGYTFGSGTRLTVV.

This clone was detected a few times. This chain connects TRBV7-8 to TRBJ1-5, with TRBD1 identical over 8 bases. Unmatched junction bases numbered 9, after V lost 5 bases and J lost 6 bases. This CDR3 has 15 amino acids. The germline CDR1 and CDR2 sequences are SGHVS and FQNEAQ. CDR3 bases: TGTGCCAGCAGCGCAGGACAGGGATCAAGTCAGCCCCAGCATTTT. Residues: CASSAGQGSSQPQHF. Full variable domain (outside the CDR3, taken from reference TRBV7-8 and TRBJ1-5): GAGVSQSPRYKVAKRGQDVALRCDPISGHVSLFWYQQALGQGPEFLTYFQNEAQLDKSGLPSDRFFAERPEGSVSTLKIQRTQQEDSAVYLCASSAGQGSSQPQHFGDGTRLSIL.

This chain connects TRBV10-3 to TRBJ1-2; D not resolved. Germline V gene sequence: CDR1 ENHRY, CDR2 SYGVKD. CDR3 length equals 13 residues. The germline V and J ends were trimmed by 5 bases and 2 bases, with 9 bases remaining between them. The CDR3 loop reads CAISTTENYGYTF. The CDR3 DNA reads TGTGCCATCAGTACCACAGAGAACTATGGCTACACCTTC.

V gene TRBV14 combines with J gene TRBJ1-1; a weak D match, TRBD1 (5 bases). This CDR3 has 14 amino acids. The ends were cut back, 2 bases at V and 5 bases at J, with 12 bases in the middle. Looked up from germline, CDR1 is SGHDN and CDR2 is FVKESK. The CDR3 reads CASSQHGGGTEAFF. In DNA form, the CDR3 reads TGTGCCAGCAGCCAACACGGGGGGGGTACTGAAGCTTTCTTT.

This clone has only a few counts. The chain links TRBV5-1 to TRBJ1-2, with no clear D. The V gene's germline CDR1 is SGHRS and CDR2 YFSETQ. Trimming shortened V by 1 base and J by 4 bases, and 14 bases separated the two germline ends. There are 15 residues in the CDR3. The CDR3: CASSLNRDGSYGYTF. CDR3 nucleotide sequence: TGCGCCAGCAGCTTGAATAGGGATGGGAGCTATGGCTACACCTTC.

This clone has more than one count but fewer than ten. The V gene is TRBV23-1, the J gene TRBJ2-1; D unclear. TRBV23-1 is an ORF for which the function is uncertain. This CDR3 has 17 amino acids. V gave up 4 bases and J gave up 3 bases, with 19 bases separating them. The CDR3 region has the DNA TGCGCCAGCAGTCCCTGGGCCTCGTCCATCCTCTACAATGAGCAGTTCTTC. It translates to CASSPWASSILYNEQFF.

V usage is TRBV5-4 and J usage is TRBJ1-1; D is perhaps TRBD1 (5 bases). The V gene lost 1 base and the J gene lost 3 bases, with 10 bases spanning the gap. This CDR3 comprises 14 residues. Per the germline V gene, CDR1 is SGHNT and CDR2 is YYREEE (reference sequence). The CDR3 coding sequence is TGTGCCAGCAGCTTGAAGGGGACTTACACTGAAGCTTTCTTT. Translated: CASSLKGTYTEAFF.

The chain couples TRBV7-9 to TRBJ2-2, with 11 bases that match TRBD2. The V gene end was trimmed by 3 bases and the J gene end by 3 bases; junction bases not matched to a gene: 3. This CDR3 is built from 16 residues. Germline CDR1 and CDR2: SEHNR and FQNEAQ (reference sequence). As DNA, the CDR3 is TGTGCCAGCAGCTTTGGGACTAGCGGACACACCGGGGAGCTGTTTTTT. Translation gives CASSFGTSGHTGELFF. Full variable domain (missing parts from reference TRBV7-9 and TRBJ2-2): DTGVSQNPRHKITKRGQNVTFRCDPISEHNRLYWYRQTLGQGPEFLTYFQNEAQLEKSRLLSDRFSAERPKGSFSTLEIQRTEQGDSAMYLCASSFGTSGHTGELFFGEGSRLTVL.

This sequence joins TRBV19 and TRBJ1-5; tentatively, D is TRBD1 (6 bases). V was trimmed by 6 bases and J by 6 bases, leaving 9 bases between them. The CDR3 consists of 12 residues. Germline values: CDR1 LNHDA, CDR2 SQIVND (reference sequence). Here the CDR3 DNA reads TGTGCCAGTAGGCCCAGGGGTCAGCCCCAGCATTTT. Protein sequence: CASRPRGQPQHF.

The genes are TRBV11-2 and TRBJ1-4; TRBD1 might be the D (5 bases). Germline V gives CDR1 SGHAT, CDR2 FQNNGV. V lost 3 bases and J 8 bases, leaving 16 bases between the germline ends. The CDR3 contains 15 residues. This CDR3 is CASSFTQGIGEKLFF. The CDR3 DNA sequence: TGTGCCAGCAGCTTTACGCAGGGAATTGGGGAAAAACTGTTTTTT. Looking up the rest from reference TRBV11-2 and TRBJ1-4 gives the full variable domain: EAGVAQSPRYKIIEKRQSVAFWCNPISGHATLYWYQQILGQGPKLLIQFQNNGVVDDSQLPKDRFSAERLKGVDSTLKIQPAKLEDSAVYLCASSFTQGIGEKLFFGSGTQLSVL.

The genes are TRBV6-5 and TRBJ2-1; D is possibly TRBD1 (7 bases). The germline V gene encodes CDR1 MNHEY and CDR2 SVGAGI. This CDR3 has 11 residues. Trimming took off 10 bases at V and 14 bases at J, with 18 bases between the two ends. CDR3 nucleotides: TGTGCCATATCCCAGGGGGGCTTGGAGTTCTTC. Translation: CAISQGGLEFF.

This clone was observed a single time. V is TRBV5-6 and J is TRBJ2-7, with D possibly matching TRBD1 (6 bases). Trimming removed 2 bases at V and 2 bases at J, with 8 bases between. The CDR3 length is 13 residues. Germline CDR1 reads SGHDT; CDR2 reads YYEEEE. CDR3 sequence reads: CASSFRDTYEQYF. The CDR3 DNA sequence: TGTGCCAGCAGCTTCCGGGACACCTACGAGCAGTACTTC.

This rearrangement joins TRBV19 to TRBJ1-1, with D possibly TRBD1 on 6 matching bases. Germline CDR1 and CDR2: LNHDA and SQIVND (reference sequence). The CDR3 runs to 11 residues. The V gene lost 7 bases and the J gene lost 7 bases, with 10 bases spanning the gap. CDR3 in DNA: TGTGCCAGTATGCGGGGGCATGAAGCTTTCTTT. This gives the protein CASMRGHEAFF.

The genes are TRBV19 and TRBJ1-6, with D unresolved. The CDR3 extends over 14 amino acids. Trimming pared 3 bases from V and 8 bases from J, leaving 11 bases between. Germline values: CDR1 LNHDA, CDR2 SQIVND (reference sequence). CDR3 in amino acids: CASSMGWADSPLHF. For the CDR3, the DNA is TGTGCCAGTAGTATGGGTTGGGCAGATTCACCCCTCCACTTT.

The CDR3 protein is CASSPQVLSGEQFF. CDR3 nucleotides: TGTGCCAGCAGCCCCCAGGTACTTTCAGGTGAGCAGTTCTTC. The rearrangement uses TRBV14 and TRBJ2-1; D not certain. The ends were cut back, 4 bases at V and 9 bases at J, with 16 bases in the middle. This CDR3 spans 14 amino acids. Looked up from germline, CDR1 is SGHDN and CDR2 is FVKESK.

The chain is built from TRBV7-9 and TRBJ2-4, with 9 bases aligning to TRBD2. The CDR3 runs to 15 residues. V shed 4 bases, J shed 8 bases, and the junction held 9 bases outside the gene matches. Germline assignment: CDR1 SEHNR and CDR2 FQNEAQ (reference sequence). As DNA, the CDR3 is TGTGCCAGCAGCTATTCCGGGACTAGCACATACATTCAGTACTTC. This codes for CASSYSGTSTYIQYF.

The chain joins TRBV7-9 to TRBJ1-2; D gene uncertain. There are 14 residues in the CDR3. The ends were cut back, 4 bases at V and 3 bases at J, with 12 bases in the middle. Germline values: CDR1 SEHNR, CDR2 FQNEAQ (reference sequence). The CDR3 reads CASSSLRDHYGYTF. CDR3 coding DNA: TGTGCCAGCAGCTCCCTGAGGGATCACTATGGCTACACCTTC.

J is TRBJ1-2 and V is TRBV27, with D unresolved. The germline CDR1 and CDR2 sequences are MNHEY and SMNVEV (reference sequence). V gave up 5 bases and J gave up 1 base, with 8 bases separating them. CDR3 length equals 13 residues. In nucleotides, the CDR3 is TGTGCCAGCAGTGTCAGAATTAACTATGGCTACACCTTC. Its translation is CASSVRINYGYTF.